The TCR beta chain under discussion was sequenced for a study of T cells after posttransplantation cyclophosphamide. Points from the study as a whole: TRB overlap between skin or GI tissue T cells and blood was limited. After PTCy, TRB diversity resembled that of CNI/methotrexate controls. Donor-recipient repertoire similarity was low at 1-2 months, rising over year one.

To note about this clone: The target antigen is unknown.

Profiled with immunoSEQ multiplex PCR; TCRdb holds only in-frame clones, not every one. The table records about 12,000 clones, approximately 80% of them present only once. Controls had myeloablative marrow grafts with methotrexate and calcineurin inhibitor, sampled at 1 year. The CDR3 consists of 17 residues. The germline CDR1 and CDR2 sequences are MGHRA and YSYEKL. Trimming removed 3 bases at V and 0 bases at J, with 15 bases between. The origin of this receptor is a male patient between 25 and 39 years old who received an allogeneic stem cell transplant from an unrelated donor, was CMV-positive, and had acute GVHD only. T cells may partly derive from the graft donor. Sequenced here: PBMCs, sampled 350 to 400 days after allogeneic stem cell transplant with calcineurin inhibitor and methotrexate. The chain employs TRBV4-1 and TRBJ1-3; D call uncertain. The CDR3 DNA reads as TGCGCCAGCAGCCAGGATGCCGGCGGGTCCTCTGGAAACACCATATATTTT. Its translation: CASSQDAGGSSGNTIYF.